These T cell receptor beta chains were read from a single sample in a study of identical twins. TCRdb reanalysed the 5' RACE reads using MiXCR and keeps one entry per CDR3 protein. The sample contains 200,000 or so distinct CDR3 sequences, about 7.5% of which appear only once. These data also featured in a second study, about yellow fever vaccine responses in identical twins.

Sequences were obtained from memory (CD45RO+) T cells sorted from blood. Receptors were obtained from a woman between 18 and 29 years old in good health. Each CDR3 is given with its conserved first and last residue. The D gene is left open where the match is weak. Not every row has a clone size; where given, it reads once, few, many or a size class.

v_call: TRBV10-3; j_call: TRBJ2-7; clone_size: many; d_call: TRBD2; cdr3_nt: TGTGCCATCAGCGGCCGGACTAGCGGGGGGAATAACGAGCAGTACTTC; cdr3_aa: CAISGRTSGGNNEQYF
v_call: TRBV5-1; j_call: TRBJ2-3; clone_size: many; d_call: NA; cdr3_nt: TGCGCCAGCAGCCTATCGCGGAGAACAGATACGCAGTATTTT; cdr3_aa: CASSLSRRTDTQYF
v_call: TRBV12-3/TRBV12-4; j_call: TRBJ2-3; clone_size: many; d_call: NA; cdr3_nt: TGTGCCAGCAGGCGGGACAAAACAGATACGCAGTATTTT; cdr3_aa: CASRRDKTDTQYF
v_call: TRBV24-1; j_call: TRBJ2-3; clone_size: many; d_call: TRBD1; cdr3_nt: TGTGCCACCAGTGACGGACAGGGCACTAGCACAGATACGCAGTATTTT; cdr3_aa: CATSDGQGTSTDTQYF
v_call: TRBV9; j_call: TRBJ2-2; clone_size: NA; d_call: NA; cdr3_nt: TGTGCCAGCAGCGTAGGGGGGGCCGGGGAGCTGTTTTTT; cdr3_aa: CASSVGGAGELFF
v_call: TRBV5-3; j_call: TRBJ2-7; clone_size: NA; d_call: NA; cdr3_nt: TGTGCCAGCAGGAAAACTACGGAATATTACGAGCAGTACTTC; cdr3_aa: CASRKTTEYYEQYF
v_call: TRBV4-3; j_call: TRBJ2-6; clone_size: once; d_call: NA; cdr3_nt: TGCGCCAGCAGCTCTGCTGGGGCCAACGTCCTGACTTTC; cdr3_aa: CASSSAGANVLTF
v_call: TRBV20-1; j_call: TRBJ2-1; clone_size: many; d_call: TRBD1; cdr3_nt: TGCAGTGCGAGAACCGCCGACAGGGAAGGGACAAATGAGCAGTTCTTC; cdr3_aa: CSARTADREGTNEQFF
v_call: TRBV24-1; j_call: TRBJ2-1; clone_size: few; d_call: TRBD1; cdr3_nt: TGTGCCACCAGTGATCCGACAGGGGGAGTGGTCAATGAGCAGTTCTTC; cdr3_aa: CATSDPTGGVVNEQFF
v_call: TRBV29-1; j_call: TRBJ2-7; clone_size: many; d_call: NA; cdr3_nt: TGCAGCGGAAGGGACACGTCGTACGAGCAGTACTTC; cdr3_aa: CSGRDTSYEQYF
v_call: TRBV12-3/TRBV12-4; j_call: TRBJ1-1; clone_size: NA; d_call: NA; cdr3_nt: TGTGCCAGCGGAACACAGAGCTTGAACACTGAAGCTTTCTTT; cdr3_aa: CASGTQSLNTEAFF
v_call: TRBV10-3; j_call: TRBJ2-4; clone_size: many; d_call: TRBD2; cdr3_nt: TGTGCCATCAGTGGTGGGGGAGGGACTTCCATGGACATTCAGTACTTC; cdr3_aa: CAISGGGGTSMDIQYF
v_call: TRBV29-1; j_call: TRBJ1-2; clone_size: NA; d_call: TRBD1; cdr3_nt: TGCAGCGTTGAAAGGGACAGGGCCTCGAATGGCTACACCTTC; cdr3_aa: CSVERDRASNGYTF
v_call: TRBV29-1; j_call: TRBJ2-7; clone_size: many; d_call: TRBD1; cdr3_nt: TGCAGCGTTGTTTTGGGACAGGGATTCGTCGAGCAGTACTTC; cdr3_aa: CSVVLGQGFVEQYF
v_call: TRBV2; j_call: TRBJ2-7; clone_size: many; d_call: TRBD1; cdr3_nt: TGTGCCAGCAGTCGGGACAGGGGGACCTCCTACGAGCAGTACTTC; cdr3_aa: CASSRDRGTSYEQYF
v_call: TRBV10-3; j_call: TRBJ2-5; clone_size: many; d_call: NA; cdr3_nt: TGTGCCATCAGTGATGCGCAAGAGACCCAGTACTTC; cdr3_aa: CAISDAQETQYF
v_call: TRBV2; j_call: TRBJ2-3; clone_size: NA; d_call: NA; cdr3_nt: TGTGCCAGCAGTGTACAGGGAAGCACAGATACGCAGTATTTT; cdr3_aa: CASSVQGSTDTQYF
v_call: TRBV20-1; j_call: TRBJ2-1; clone_size: NA; d_call: NA; cdr3_nt: TGCAGTGCTAGACCATTCACAGGGAACAATGAGCAGTTCTTC; cdr3_aa: CSARPFTGNNEQFF
v_call: TRBV12-3/TRBV12-4; j_call: TRBJ2-1; clone_size: many; d_call: NA; cdr3_nt: TGTGCCAGCAGTTCCCGGGGGTACTATGAGCAGTTCTTC; cdr3_aa: CASSSRGYYEQFF
v_call: TRBV20-1; j_call: TRBJ1-4; clone_size: many; d_call: NA; cdr3_nt: TGCAGTGCTGGAGGGAGCGACGGGAATGAAAAACTGTTTTTT; cdr3_aa: CSAGGSDGNEKLFF
v_call: TRBV3-1; j_call: TRBJ2-1; clone_size: few; d_call: TRBD2; cdr3_nt: TGTGCCAGCAGCCAAGATTTCGGGGGGAGGAATGAGCAGTTCTTC; cdr3_aa: CASSQDFGGRNEQFF
v_call: TRBV5-1; j_call: TRBJ2-1; clone_size: NA; d_call: NA; cdr3_nt: TGCGCCAGCAGCTCACCCCGGGGGGCGAGTTTCAATGAGCAGTTCTTC; cdr3_aa: CASSSPRGASFNEQFF
v_call: TRBV6-2/TRBV6-3; j_call: TRBJ2-2; clone_size: NA; d_call: NA; cdr3_nt: TGTGCCAGCAGTTACTCGGGGATCGGGGAGCTGTTTTTT; cdr3_aa: CASSYSGIGELFF
v_call: TRBV5-4; j_call: TRBJ2-3; clone_size: NA; d_call: NA; cdr3_nt: TGTGCCAGCAGCTTGGCCGGCCGCACATATACGCAGTATTTT; cdr3_aa: CASSLAGRTYTQYF
v_call: TRBV15; j_call: TRBJ2-3; clone_size: few; d_call: TRBD2; cdr3_nt: TGTGCCACCAGCGGGGGGGGGACCCGAGATACGCAGTATTTT; cdr3_aa: CATSGGGTRDTQYF
v_call: TRBV20-1; j_call: TRBJ2-1; clone_size: NA; d_call: TRBD2; cdr3_nt: TGCAGTGCCACCTCTCGAGCAGCGGGGGAGCAGTTCTTC; cdr3_aa: CSATSRAAGEQFF
v_call: TRBV20-1; j_call: TRBJ2-3; clone_size: few; d_call: TRBD2; cdr3_nt: TGCAGTGCCGGACTAGCTAGGGCAGATACGCAGTATTTT; cdr3_aa: CSAGLARADTQYF
v_call: TRBV28; j_call: TRBJ1-2; clone_size: NA; d_call: NA; cdr3_nt: TGTGCCAGCAGTTTACCACAGACCCGTGGTGGCTACACCTTC; cdr3_aa: CASSLPQTRGGYTF
v_call: TRBV19; j_call: TRBJ2-7; clone_size: few; d_call: NA; cdr3_nt: TGTGCCAGTCCCGGGGATGGAAGGCAGTACTTC; cdr3_aa: CASPGDGRQYF